These 7 T cell receptor beta chains came from one sample sequenced in a study of early stage breast cancer tumors. Sequenced by immunoSEQ multiplex PCR; TCRdb stores in-frame clones only, minus some. The data hold about 63,000 clones, with 60% to 85% observed a single time. The source material was blood. The source is a person in their thirties with breast cancer.

The chain carries TRBV5-8 and TRBJ2-6, with 8 bases lining up with TRBD1. Germline-derived CDR1 and CDR2 are SGHTS and YDEGEE. The ends lost 0 bases at V and 3 bases at J; junction bases unmatched: 2. The CDR3 is 16 amino acids. The CDR3 region has the DNA TGTGCCAGCAGCTTGGACAGGGGGAGTGGGGCCAACGTCCTGACTTTC. It encodes CASSLDRGSGANVLTF.

The V gene is TRBV6-1, the J gene TRBJ2-3, with 7 bases identical to TRBD2. The CDR3 length is 15 residues. The V segment lost 4 bases and the J segment 2 bases; nucleotides outside the gene matches: 6. The germline V gene encodes CDR1 MNHNS and CDR2 SASEGT. Written as DNA, the CDR3 is TGTGCCAGCAGTGGACCGACTAGCTCCACAGATACGCAGTATTTT. It codes for CASSGPTSSTDTQYF.

This clone was detected only once. This sequence joins TRBV6-5 and TRBJ2-7, with 10 bases aligning to TRBD2. The CDR3 consists of 15 residues. The V gene end was trimmed by 4 bases and the J gene end by 3 bases; junction bases not matched to a gene: 6. Germline CDR1 and CDR2: MNHEY and SVGAGI. CDR3 in amino acids: CASSSPGLANYEQYF. CDR3 in DNA: TGTGCCAGCAGTTCCCCGGGACTAGCGAACTACGAGCAGTACTTC.

The rearrangement uses TRBV27 and TRBJ2-7; 9 nucleotides agree with TRBD1. The J segment lost 3 bases and the V segment lost 2 bases, leaving 5 bases of the junction unmatched. Per germline, CDR1 MNHEY and CDR2 SMNVEV (reference sequence). The CDR3 has 15 amino acids. This CDR3 is CASSLAGTGYYEQYF. Written as DNA, the CDR3 is TGTGCCAGCAGTTTAGCCGGGACAGGGTACTACGAGCAGTACTTC.

The rearrangement uses TRBV15 and TRBJ2-2, with D perhaps assigned TRBD1 or TRBD2 (6 bases each). CDR3 length equals 15 residues. Trimming took 1 base from V and 4 from J, leaving 10 bases between them. Germline V gives CDR1 LNHNV, CDR2 YYDKDF (reference sequence). The CDR3 DNA reads as TGTGCCACCAGCAGAGGGGGGGCCAGCACCGGGGAGCTGTTTTTT. It encodes CATSRGGASTGELFF.

The J gene is TRBJ1-1, the V gene TRBV27, with D possibly being TRBD1 (5 bases). Trimming shortened V by 10 bases and J by 0 bases, and 24 bases separated the two germline ends. CDR1 and CDR2 (germline): MNHEY, SMNVEV (reference sequence). The CDR3 is 17 amino acids. In DNA form, the CDR3 reads TGTGCCACCACCGAGGGACTGGTCGGACTCATGAACACTGAAGCTTTCTTT. The encoded protein is CATTEGLVGLMNTEAFF.

This clone came up once. V gene TRBV6-1 combines with J gene TRBJ2-1, with 8 bases identical to TRBD2. The CDR3 runs to 15 residues. Germline assignment: CDR1 MNHNS and CDR2 SASEGT. V dropped 3 bases and J dropped 6; count of bases not matched to a gene: 7. CDR3 in DNA: TGTGCCAGCAGTGATGAAGCGGGAGACTTCAATGAGCAGTTCTTC. Protein sequence: CASSDEAGDFNEQFF.